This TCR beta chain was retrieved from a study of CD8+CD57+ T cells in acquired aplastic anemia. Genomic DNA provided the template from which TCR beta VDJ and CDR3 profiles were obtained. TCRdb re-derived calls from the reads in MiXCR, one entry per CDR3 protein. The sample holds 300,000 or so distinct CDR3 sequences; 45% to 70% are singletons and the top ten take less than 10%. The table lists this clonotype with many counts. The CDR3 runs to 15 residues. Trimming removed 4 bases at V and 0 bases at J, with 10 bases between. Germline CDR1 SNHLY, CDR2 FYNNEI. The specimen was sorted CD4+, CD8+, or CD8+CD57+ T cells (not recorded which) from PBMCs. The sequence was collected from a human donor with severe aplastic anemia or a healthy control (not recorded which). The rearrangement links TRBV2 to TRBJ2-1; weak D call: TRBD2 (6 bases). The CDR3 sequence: CASSGGTGSYNEQFF. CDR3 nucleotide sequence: TGTGCCAGCAGTGGAGGGACTGGCTCCTACAATGAGCAGTTCTTC.